A single sample is the source of the 14 T cell receptor beta chains below, sequenced in a study of blood T cell repertoires in COVID-19. Method: immunoSEQ multiplex PCR; TCRdb's copy keeps in-frame clones and lacks some. The table has about 240,000 clones, 82% seen once; the top ten hold around 12%. Sequencing was carried out using peripheral blood. These receptors came from a woman in her sixties or seventies with active or convalescent COVID-19.

The chain combines TRBV30 with TRBJ2-7; 13 bases align to TRBD2. CDR1 is GTSNPN and CDR2 is SVGIG in the germline V gene (reference sequence). V gave up 2 bases and J gave up 0 bases; unmatched junction bases: 7. The CDR3 runs 17 residues. The CDR3 DNA follows: TGTGCCTGGAGTTGGACTAGCGGGGGCCCGAGCTCCTACGAGCAGTACTTC. This gives the protein CAWSWTSGGPSSYEQYF.

Only one count was recorded for this clone. The chain uses TRBV18 and TRBJ1-1, with 9 bases fitting TRBD1. The CDR3 is 16 residues long. Germline lookup yields CDR1 KGHSH and CDR2 LQKENI. Losses at the gene ends were 3 bases for V and 2 bases for J; bases not matched to a gene: 7. The CDR3 bases are TGTGCCAGCTCACCGACCGGGACAGGGATAAACACTGAAGCTTTCTTT. Translation gives CASSPTGTGINTEAFF.

This clone was detected a few times. The chain employs TRBV2 and TRBJ1-2; possible D gene TRBD1, 5 bases. The CDR3 runs to 16 residues. Per the germline V gene, CDR1 is SNHLY and CDR2 is FYNNEI. V was shortened by 7 bases and J by 4 bases, with 22 bases between the two germline ends. DNA of the CDR3: TGTGCCAGCATACTCCGGGGGGACCCGCAGGTCTATGGCTACACCTTC. This gives the protein CASILRGDPQVYGYTF.

This clone was seen a handful of times. The J gene is TRBJ2-3, the V gene TRBV5-1; 9 bases map to TRBD1. V was pared by 1 base and J by 3 bases, with 6 bases of the junction left unmatched. Germline CDR1 SGHRS, CDR2 YFSETQ. The CDR3 consists of 16 residues. The CDR3 DNA follows: TGCGCCAGCAGCTTGTCCCCCGACAGGGGGACAGATACGCAGTATTTT. Its translation is CASSLSPDRGTDTQYF.

Note on this clone: This sample includes further DNA sequences coding for the same CDR3. The genes are TRBV5-1 and TRBJ1-1; D is possibly TRBD1 (5 bases). This CDR3 region has 14 residues. Germline V gene lookup returns CDR1 SGHRS and CDR2 YFSETQ. Trimming stripped 0 bases from V and 1 base from J, with 7 bases between. The CDR3 DNA sequence: TGCGCCAGCAGCTTGGGCGGGGGGAACACTGAAGCTTTCTTT. Translation gives CASSLGGGNTEAFF.

V and J are TRBV11-2 and TRBJ1-1, with a tentative D call TRBD1 (6 bases). The CDR3 has 13 residues. V was pared by 7 bases and J by 6 bases, with 15 bases between. The germline V gene has CDR1 SGHAT and CDR2 FQNNGV. The CDR3 here is CASTYDRPPEAFF. In DNA, the CDR3 is TGTGCCAGCACCTACGACAGGCCCCCTGAAGCTTTCTTT. Using reference TRBV11-2 and TRBJ1-1 for the parts outside the CDR3, the full variable domain is EAGVAQSPRYKIIEKRQSVAFWCNPISGHATLYWYQQILGQGPKLLIQFQNNGVVDDSQLPKDRFSAERLKGVDSTLKIQPAKLEDSAVYLCASTYDRPPEAFFGQGTRLTVV.

The chain carries TRBV12-3 or TRBV12-4 and TRBJ1-2; a possible D gene is TRBD1 (6 bases). Trimming took off 7 bases at V and 8 bases at J, with 14 bases between the two ends. This CDR3 is built from 12 residues. CDR3 loop: CASNNRAGGYTF. CDR3 DNA: TGTGCCAGCAATAACAGGGCAGGCGGCTACACCTTC.

V is TRBV30 and J is TRBJ1-5; 8 bases agree with TRBD1. Per germline, CDR1 GTSNPN and CDR2 SVGIG (reference sequence). The length of the CDR3 is 13 residues. V lost 2 bases and J lost 5; bases outside the gene matches: 2. CDR3 loop: CAWSPDRDQPQHF. In DNA form, the CDR3 reads TGTGCCTGGAGTCCGGACAGGGATCAGCCCCAGCATTTT. Based on the CDR3 plus reference TRBV30 and TRBJ1-5, the full variable domain is SQTIHQWPATLVQPVGSPLSLECTVEGTSNPNLYWYRQAAGRGLQLLFYSVGIGQISSEVPQNLSASRPQDRQFILSSKKLLLSDSGFYLCAWSPDRDQPQHFGDGTRLSIL.

V is TRBV19 and J is TRBJ2-3, with a tentative D call TRBD2 (6 bases). Germline V CDR1 and CDR2: LNHDA, SQIVND (reference sequence). This CDR3 is built from 18 residues. With 5 bases removed from V and 0 bases from J, the gap between germline ends came to 21 bases. The chain's CDR3 is CASSGLFPRDSSTDTQYF. CDR3 DNA: TGTGCCAGTAGTGGATTGTTTCCGCGGGACTCTAGCACAGATACGCAGTATTTT.

The V call is TRBV7-9, the J call TRBJ1-6, with D possibly matching TRBD1 (6 bases). Trimming stripped 1 base from V and 2 bases from J, with 12 bases between. The CDR3 runs to 17 residues. Germline loops: CDR1 SEHNR, CDR2 FQNEAQ (reference sequence). CDR3 sequence reads: CASSLGTGITYNSPLHF. CDR3 sequence (DNA): TGTGCCAGCAGCTTAGGAACAGGGATCACCTATAATTCACCCCTCCACTTT.

The chain joins TRBV6-5 to TRBJ1-1; D gene ambiguous. The V gene's germline CDR1 is MNHEY and CDR2 SVGAGI. V was cut by 0 bases and J by 0 bases, with 5 bases left in between. The CDR3 loop spans 14 amino acids. This chain's CDR3 is CASSYSSLNTEAFF. Here the CDR3 DNA reads TGTGCCAGCAGTTACTCGAGCCTGAACACTGAAGCTTTCTTT.

The chain joins TRBV19 to TRBJ1-5; perhaps TRBD1 as D (6 bases). Trimming shortened V by 5 bases and J by 5 bases, and 16 bases separated the two germline ends. The CDR3 extends over 15 amino acids. The germline V gene has CDR1 LNHDA and CDR2 SQIVND (reference sequence). As DNA, the CDR3 is TGTGCCAGTAGTCGAAACAGGGAGTGGGATCAGCCCCAGCATTTT. It yields the protein CASSRNREWDQPQHF.

This chain links TRBV7-9 with TRBJ2-3; 10 nucleotides line up with TRBD2. Germline lookup yields CDR1 SEHNR and CDR2 FQNEAQ (reference sequence). V was clipped by 2 bases and J by 1 base; unmatched bases: 9. The CDR3 is made up of 18 amino acids. CDR3 DNA: TGTGCCAGCAGCTTAATGAGCGGGGGGGCGGTAGGCACAGATACGCAGTATTTT. Amino acid sequence: CASSLMSGGAVGTDTQYF.

V gene TRBV6-5 combines with J gene TRBJ1-5, with TRBD1 as a possible D gene (5 bases). Germline V gives CDR1 MNHEY, CDR2 SVGAGI. The CDR3 is 14 residues long. V was shortened by 2 bases and J by 2 bases, with 7 bases between the two germline ends. This chain's CDR3 is CASSYQQGNQPQHF. The DNA for the CDR3 is TGTGCCAGCAGTTACCAACAGGGCAATCAGCCCCAGCATTTT.